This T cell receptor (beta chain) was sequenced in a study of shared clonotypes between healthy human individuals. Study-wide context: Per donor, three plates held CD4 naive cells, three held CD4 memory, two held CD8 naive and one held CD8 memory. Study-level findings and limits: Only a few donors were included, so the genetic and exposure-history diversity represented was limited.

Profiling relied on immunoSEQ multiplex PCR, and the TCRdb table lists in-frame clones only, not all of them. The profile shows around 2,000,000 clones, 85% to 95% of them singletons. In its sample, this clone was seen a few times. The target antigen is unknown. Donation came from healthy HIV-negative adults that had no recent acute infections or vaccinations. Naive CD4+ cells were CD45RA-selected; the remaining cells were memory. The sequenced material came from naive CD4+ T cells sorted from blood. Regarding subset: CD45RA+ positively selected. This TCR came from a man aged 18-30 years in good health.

As DNA, the CDR3 is TGTGCCTGGAGCCCCGGGGGCGCGGACACCATATATTTT. It specifies CAWSPGGADTIYF. The gene calls are TRBV30 and TRBJ1-3; D possibly corresponds to TRBD1 (6 bases). This CDR3 comprises 13 residues. V was trimmed by 3 bases and J by 8 bases, leaving 14 bases between them. Germline V lookup: CDR1 GTSNPN, CDR2 SVGIG (reference sequence).